This T cell receptor beta chain was retrieved from a study of T cells in Graves' hyperthyroidism and ophthalmopathy. The CDR3 is 12 amino acids. Trimming took 7 bases from V and 3 from J, leaving 9 bases between them. The germline V gene has CDR1 SNHLY and CDR2 FYNNEI. Amplification yielded TCR beta CDR3 regions, with RNA transcripts as the source. TCR CDR3 underwent first-round RT-PCR with the HTBI primer set. MiXCR was run by TCRdb on the multiplex PCR reads, yielding one entry per CDR3 protein. The repertoire holds nearly 750,000 distinct CDR3 sequences, with just over 35% as singletons. This clonotype has a count of ten or more.

This receptor was obtained from a woman aged 40 to 55 with Graves' hyperthyroidism. This sequence joins TRBV2 and TRBJ1-2; D perhaps matches TRBD1 (5 bases). Material: blood. CDR3 nucleotide sequence: TGTGCCAGCAAGACGACAGACTATGGCTACACCTTC. Translated, it gives CASKTTDYGYTF.